This T cell receptor beta chain was sequenced during a study of cytomegalovirus exposure and HLA in healthy donors. The wider study: In terms of ancestry, the Caucasian-associated cluster contained roughly 80% of the roughly 360 genotyped donors.

Study-level results: Trimming of TCR beta V- and J-genes showed a link, identified in a later analysis, to a missense DCLRE1C variant. At a 0.05 false discovery rate, a later analysis found about 17,000 TCR beta sequences to be associated with HLA alleles. Three CMV-associated chains proved CMV antigen-specific in vitro.

Amplification used 60 Vbeta primers and 13 Jbeta primers. Produced via immunoSEQ multiplex PCR; TCRdb's table is partial and in-frame only. The repertoire consists of about 100,000 clones, with approximately 78% occurring once and the leading ten covering 0.7% to 0.85%. Unmatched junction bases numbered 9, after V lost 1 base and J lost 3 bases. Germline CDR1 reads SGHTA; CDR2 reads FQGNSA. CDR3 size: 16 residues. About this clone: Its antigen remains unidentified.

This chain connects TRBV7-2 to TRBJ2-7; 7 positions match TRBD2. This clonotype was sampled from an older woman in good health and CMV-seronegative. The specimen was PBMCs. The CDR3 bases are TGTGCCAGCAGCTTAGAGGCCACTAGCGTCTTCTACGAGCAGTACTTC. Amino acid sequence: CASSLEATSVFYEQYF.